This T cell receptor beta chain was retrieved from a study of CD8 T cells in Susac syndrome (dated by TCRdb to the late 2010s). Regarding the research as a whole: Of the Susac syndrome patients who were sequenced, eight were in clinical remission while about six had clinically active disease. Whether CD8+ T cell activation and differentiation in Susac syndrome was antigen driven was tested using repertoire sequencing. Susac syndrome patients were therapy-naive, on corticosteroids (some also receiving IVIg), or on IVIg alone at blood withdrawal.

High-throughput TCR beta sequencing profiled peripheral blood CD8+ and CD4+ T cells from healthy donors, Susac syndrome patients and multiple sclerosis patients. Recently defined diagnostic criteria for definite or probable disease were met by the Susac syndrome patients. Bulk CD8+ and CD4+ T cells were purified by magnetic negative isolation, while CD8+ TEMRA cells were enriched using FACS. Blood was collected in EDTA tubes and processed within 24 hours, with PBMCs isolated through density gradient centrifugation. PBMCs intended for TCR sequencing were cryopreserved in liquid nitrogen and were subsequently thawed in a 37 degrees C water bath. Purity of sorted or isolated CD4+, CD8+ and CD8+ TEMRA cells was at least 90%. Taken from the germline V gene, the CDR1 and CDR2 loops are MDHEN and SYDVKM. Trimming removed 6 bases from V and 4 bases from J, leaving 18 bases between the germline ends. Taken from cysteine to phenylalanine, the CDR3 has 15 residues. Only the CDR3 DNA stays, 45 bases, in frame from base 1.

RNA was extracted with the RNeasy kit and roughly 0.5 to 1 ug was reverse transcribed using random hexamers. The immunoSEQ multiplex PCR assay, which covers 54 Vbeta and 13 Jbeta segments, was used to amplify TCR beta CDR3 regions. PCR amplification bias was corrected using a synthetic template baseline for primer optimization and computational correction. Per the original workflow: Reads were annotated to V, D and J genes per IMGT and analyzed with immunoSEQ Analyzer, keeping only productive sequences. To calculate clonality, Shannon entropy was normalized by log2 of the number of productive unique sequences and then subtracted from one. Public and private clones were assessed among the 100 most prevalent clones of each patient and control. Clones were defined as Susac-specific if absent from the healthy and MS cohorts, from around 1,100 published viral clones and from other ImmuneACCESS disease sequences. Starting from the raw public reads, TCRdb applied fastp trimming at Q25, assembled clones with MiXCR and retained in-frame beta chains. Entries are consolidated by CDR3 protein sequence, retaining the most common genes and DNA. TCRdb, rather than the study authors, made the V and J calls. Here the sample has around 130,000 distinct CDR3 sequences; approximately 96% occur a single time. Jointly, the top ten make up 0.13% to 0.15% of the sample.

Of note for this clonotype: The antigen this receptor binds is unknown. Per-base quality was not reported, and no clone a single base away is much larger than it.

Overall results and qualifications from the work: The TCR sequencing and HLA analysis was acknowledged to have included a relatively small number of individuals. The CD4+ T cell repertoire of patients with Susac syndrome showed no detectable clonal expansion.

The chain links TRBV28 with TRBJ2-5; a tentative D call is TRBD2 (7 bases match). The sequenced sample was CD4+ T cells from PBMCs. The receptor was derived from a human donor with Susac syndrome. This receptor carries the CDR3 CASSHPGGQIETQYF. The bases are TGTGCCAGCAGCCATCCGGGGGGCCAGATAGAGACCCAGTACTTC.